This TCR beta chain derives from a study of spatial heterogeneity in lung cancer. Study results and caveats: Expanded tumor TCRs that were ubiquitous appeared in blood more at resection than follow-up.

TCRdb itself ran the 5' RACE reads through MiXCR, one entry per CDR3 protein. Among about 7,900 distinct CDR3 sequences listed, less than 5% were seen once. The time point denotes: sample taken at primary tumor resection. Unsorted whole RNA from tumor, nontumor lung or frozen PBMC underwent sequencing. The donors comprised 60 to 80 untreated early-stage non-small cell lung cancer patients. This clonotype is medium-sized within its sample. What it binds is unknown. This beta chain is a stray sequence in a library constructed for alpha chains; its clone size is not meaningful. The junction had 8 bases not matched to a gene; V was cut back by 6 bases and J by 0 bases. CDR1 is MNHEY and CDR2 is SMNVEV in the germline V gene (reference sequence). This CDR3 comprises 17 residues.

The specimen comprised PBMCs, sampled at surgery. The origin of this receptor is a male donor with early-stage non-small cell lung cancer. The rearrangement joins TRBV27 to TRBJ2-1, with 10 nucleotides matching TRBD1. CDR3 residues: CASRGTGAISSYNEQFF. CDR3 nucleotide sequence: TGTGCCAGCAGAGGGACAGGGGCTATAAGCTCCTACAATGAGCAGTTCTTC.